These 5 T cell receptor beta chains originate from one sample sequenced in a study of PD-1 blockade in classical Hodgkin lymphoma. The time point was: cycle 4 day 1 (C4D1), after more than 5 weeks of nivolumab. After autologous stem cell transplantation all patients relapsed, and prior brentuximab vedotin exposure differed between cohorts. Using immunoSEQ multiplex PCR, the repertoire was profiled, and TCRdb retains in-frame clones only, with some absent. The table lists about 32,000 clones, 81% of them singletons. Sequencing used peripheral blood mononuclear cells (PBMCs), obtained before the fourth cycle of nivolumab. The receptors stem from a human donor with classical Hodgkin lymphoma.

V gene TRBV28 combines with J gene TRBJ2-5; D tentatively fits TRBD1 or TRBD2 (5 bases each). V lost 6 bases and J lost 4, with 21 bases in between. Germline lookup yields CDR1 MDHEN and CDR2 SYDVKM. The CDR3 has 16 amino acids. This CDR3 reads CASSSLEGRWGETQYF. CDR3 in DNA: TGTGCCAGCAGCTCCCTTGAGGGACGGTGGGGAGAGACCCAGTACTTC.

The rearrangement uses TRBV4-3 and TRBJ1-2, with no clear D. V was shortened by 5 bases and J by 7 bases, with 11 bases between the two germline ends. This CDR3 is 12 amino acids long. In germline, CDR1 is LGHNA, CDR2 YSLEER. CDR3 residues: CASSSGEGGYTF. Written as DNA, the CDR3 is TGCGCCAGCAGCTCAGGAGAGGGTGGCTACACCTTC.

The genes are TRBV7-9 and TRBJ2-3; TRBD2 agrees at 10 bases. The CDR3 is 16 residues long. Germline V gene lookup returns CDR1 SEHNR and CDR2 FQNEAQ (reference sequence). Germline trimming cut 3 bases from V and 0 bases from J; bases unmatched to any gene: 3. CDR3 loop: CASSFGLADSTDTQYF. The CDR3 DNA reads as TGTGCCAGCAGCTTCGGACTAGCGGATAGCACAGATACGCAGTATTTT. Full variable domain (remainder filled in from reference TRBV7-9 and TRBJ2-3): DTGVSQNPRHKITKRGQNVTFRCDPISEHNRLYWYRQTLGQGPEFLTYFQNEAQLEKSRLLSDRFSAERPKGSFSTLEIQRTEQGDSAMYLCASSFGLADSTDTQYFGPGTRLTVL.

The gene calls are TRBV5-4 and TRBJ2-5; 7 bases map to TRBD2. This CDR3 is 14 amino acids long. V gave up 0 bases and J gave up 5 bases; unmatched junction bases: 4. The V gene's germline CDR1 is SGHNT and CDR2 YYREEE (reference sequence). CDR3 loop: CASSLAMGGETQYF. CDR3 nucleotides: TGTGCCAGCAGCTTGGCCATGGGGGGGGAGACCCAGTACTTC. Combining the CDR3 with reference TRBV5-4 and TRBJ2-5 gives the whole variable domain ETGVTQSPTHLIKTRGQQVTLRCSSQSGHNTVSWYQQALGQGPQFIFQYYREEENGRGNFPPRFSGLQFPNYSSELNVNALELDDSALYLCASSLAMGGETQYFGPGTRLLVL.

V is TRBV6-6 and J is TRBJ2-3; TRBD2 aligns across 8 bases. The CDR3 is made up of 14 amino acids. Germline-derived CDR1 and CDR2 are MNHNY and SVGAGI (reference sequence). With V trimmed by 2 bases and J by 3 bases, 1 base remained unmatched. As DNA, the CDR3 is TGTGCCAGCAGTTACCGGGGGGGAACAGATACGCAGTATTTT. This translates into CASSYRGGTDTQYF.